Reported below is one T cell receptor beta chain. The CDR3 covers 13 residues. The germline CDR1 and CDR2 sequences are WNHNN and SYGVQD (reference sequence). V lost 10 bases, J lost 3 bases, and 8 bases stayed unmatched. Method: immunoSEQ multiplex PCR; TCRdb's copy keeps in-frame clones and lacks some. The table includes approximately 310,000 clones, 80% to 90% detected once. The sample originates from a study of blood T cell repertoires in COVID-19. Across the study: PBMCs, B-cell-depleted T cells, or T cells provided the cDNA or gDNA that made up the material.

The chain carries TRBV10-1 and TRBJ1-1; 7 bases line up with TRBD1. Material: PBMCs or T cells enriched from blood (not recorded which). This TCR was recovered from a man younger than 40 who had recovered from COVID-19. The CDR3 DNA sequence: TGCGCCAACGGAAGACAGGGAGACACTGAAGCTTTCTTT. Encoded protein: CANGRQGDTEAFF.